This is a list of T cell receptor beta chains from one sample in a study of T cell changes during pregnancy in multiple sclerosis. Here immunoSEQ multiplex PCR was the method, and the copy in TCRdb shows in-frame clones only, minus some. Of tens of thousands of clones in the sample, around 96% were seen once. The sample here was peripheral blood, taken in the second trimester of pregnancy. All receptors come from a female donor with multiple sclerosis, enrolled in a pregnancy study. Each CDR3 is given with its conserved first and last residue. Each record gives: D gene, J gene, clone size, V gene, CDR3 DNA, CDR3 protein. D genes are given only for firm matches. The size field is filled for only some rows; it gives once, few, many or a size class.

-	TRBJ1-2	-	TRBV27	TGTGCCAGCAGTTTATCGCCGCGGGGCTATGGCTACACCTTC	CASSLSPRGYGYTF
-	TRBJ1-1	few	TRBV11-2	TGTGCCAGCAGCTTAGGTACAGGGTTGGATGCTTTCTTT	CASSLGTGLDAFF
TRBD2	TRBJ2-1	-	TRBV5-1	TGCGCCAGCAGCTTGGGACTAGCTAACAATGAGCAGTTCTTC	CASSLGLANNEQFF
TRBD1	TRBJ2-2	-	TRBV7-9	TGTGCCAGCAGCTTTGGGACAGGGGACACCGGGGAGCTGTTTTTT	CASSFGTGDTGELFF
TRBD2	TRBJ2-7	-	TRBV7-8	TGTGCCAGCAGTCGGACTAGCGACTCCTACGAGCAGTACTTC	CASSRTSDSYEQYF
TRBD2	TRBJ2-5	-	TRBV30	TGTGCCTGGAGGGTAGCGGGGAAAGAGACCCAGTACTTC	CAWRVAGKETQYF
-	TRBJ1-5	-	TRBV10-3	TGTGCCATCAGTGGCTACAGGGAGGGGGGGTATCAGCCCCAGCATTTT	CAISGYREGGYQPQHF
-	TRBJ1-5	-	TRBV13	TGTGCCAGCAGCTTACGGGGGTCCGGTCAGCCCCAGCATTTT	CASSLRGSGQPQHF
-	TRBJ2-2	-	TRBV7-8	TGTGCCAGCAGCTTGGGAGCGAACACCGGGGAGCTGTTTTTT	CASSLGANTGELFF
TRBD1	TRBJ1-2	once	TRBV9	TGTGCCAGCGGAGTTCCAGGGGGTGGCTACACCTTC	CASGVPGGGYTF
-	TRBJ2-7	-	TRBV13	TGTGCCAGCAGCTTAAATAATCGGAGGGGGCAGACAACCTACGAGCAGTACTTC	CASSLNNRRGQTTYEQYF
-	TRBJ2-5	-	TRBV28	TGTGCCAGCAGTTTAGGGAGCGGACAGCAAGAGACCCAGTACTTC	CASSLGSGQQETQYF
-	TRBJ2-5	-	TRBV2	TGTGCCAGCAGCGGAGATAGAGGGGGCCAAGAGACCCAGTACTTC	CASSGDRGGQETQYF